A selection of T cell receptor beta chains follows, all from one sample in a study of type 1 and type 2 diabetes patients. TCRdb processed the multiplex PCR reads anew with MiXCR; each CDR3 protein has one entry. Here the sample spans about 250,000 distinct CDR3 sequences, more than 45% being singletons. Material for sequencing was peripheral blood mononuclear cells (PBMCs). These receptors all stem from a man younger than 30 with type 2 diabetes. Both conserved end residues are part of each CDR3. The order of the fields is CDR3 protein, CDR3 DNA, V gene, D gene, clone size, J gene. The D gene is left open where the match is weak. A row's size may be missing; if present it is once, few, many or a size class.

cdr3_aa: CASSQEGTGRATDTQYF
cdr3_nt: TGCGCCAGCAGCCAAGAAGGGACAGGTCGGGCCACAGATACGCAGTATTTT
v_call: TRBV4-1
d_call: TRBD1
clone_size: once
j_call: TRBJ2-3

cdr3_aa: CAWSEGGAQYF
cdr3_nt: TGTGCCTGGAGTGAGGGGGGGGCGCAGTATTTT
v_call: TRBV30
d_call: .
clone_size: .
j_call: TRBJ2-3

cdr3_aa: CASSPLGGQNYGYTF
cdr3_nt: TGTGCCAGCTCACCCTTAGGGGGGCAGAACTATGGCTACACCTTC
v_call: TRBV18
d_call: .
clone_size: once
j_call: TRBJ1-2

cdr3_aa: CASSRVSYEQYF
cdr3_nt: TGTGCCAGCAGCCGCGTTTCGTACGAGCAGTACTTC
v_call: TRBV7-2
d_call: .
clone_size: few
j_call: TRBJ2-7

cdr3_aa: CASSPLIGQGPYEQYF
cdr3_nt: TGTGCCAGCAGTCCCCTTATAGGACAGGGACCGTACGAGCAGTACTTC
v_call: TRBV27
d_call: TRBD1
clone_size: .
j_call: TRBJ2-7

cdr3_aa: CASSVQGYYEQFF
cdr3_nt: TGTGCCAGCAGTGTACAGGGATATTATGAGCAGTTCTTC
v_call: TRBV28
d_call: .
clone_size: once
j_call: TRBJ2-1

cdr3_aa: CASSIAPDRRYEQYF
cdr3_nt: TGTGCCAGTAGTATAGCCCCCGACAGGAGGTACGAGCAGTACTTC
v_call: TRBV19
d_call: .
clone_size: .
j_call: TRBJ2-7

cdr3_aa: CASSLMGEQYF
cdr3_nt: TGTGCCAGCAGCCTGATGGGCGAGCAGTACTTC
v_call: TRBV7-2
d_call: .
clone_size: many
j_call: TRBJ2-7

cdr3_aa: CASSGTSGGQTQYF
cdr3_nt: TGTGCCAGCAGTGGGACTAGCGGGGGGCAGACCCAGTACTTC
v_call: TRBV6-1
d_call: TRBD2
clone_size: .
j_call: TRBJ2-5

cdr3_aa: CASRWQNYGYTF
cdr3_nt: TGTGCCAGCCGGTGGCAGAACTATGGCTACACCTTC
v_call: TRBV2
d_call: .
clone_size: few
j_call: TRBJ1-2

cdr3_aa: CASARVAYEQYF
cdr3_nt: TGTGCCAGCGCTAGGGTAGCCTACGAGCAGTACTTC
v_call: TRBV6-6
d_call: .
clone_size: .
j_call: TRBJ2-7

cdr3_aa: CAISESSGGETQYF
cdr3_nt: TGTGCCATCAGTGAGTCGTCGGGGGGAGAGACCCAGTACTTC
v_call: TRBV10-3
d_call: TRBD2
clone_size: many
j_call: TRBJ2-5

cdr3_aa: CASTETRGNEQFF
cdr3_nt: TGTGCCAGCACCGAAACTCGGGGGAATGAGCAGTTCTTC
v_call: TRBV2
d_call: .
clone_size: .
j_call: TRBJ2-1

cdr3_aa: CASSQDRGGYEQCF
cdr3_nt: TGCGCCAGCAGCCAAGACCGCGGAGGGTACGAGCAGTGCTTC
v_call: TRBV7-6
d_call: .
clone_size: .
j_call: TRBJ2-7

cdr3_aa: CAIIAGGEAFF
cdr3_nt: TGTGCCATCATCGCGGGTGGTGAAGCTTTCTTT
v_call: TRBV27
d_call: .
clone_size: .
j_call: TRBJ1-1

cdr3_aa: CASSSNSQGGETQYF
cdr3_nt: TGTGCCAGCAGCTCCAACAGTCAGGGGGGAGAGACCCAGTACTTC
v_call: TRBV7-6
d_call: .
clone_size: .
j_call: TRBJ2-5

cdr3_aa: CASSEYTGQGAYEQYF
cdr3_nt: TGTGCCAGCAGTGAATATACGGGACAGGGCGCCTACGAGCAGTACTTC
v_call: TRBV25-1
d_call: TRBD1
clone_size: many
j_call: TRBJ2-7

cdr3_aa: CASSYSYGGDAYEQYF
cdr3_nt: TGTGCCAGCAGTTACTCGTATGGGGGAGACGCCTACGAGCAGTACTTC
v_call: TRBV6-5
d_call: .
clone_size: .
j_call: TRBJ2-7

cdr3_aa: CASSFLEHTDTQYF
cdr3_nt: TGTGCCAGCAGTTTTCTGGAACACACAGATACGCAGTATTTT
v_call: TRBV27
d_call: .
clone_size: .
j_call: TRBJ2-3

cdr3_aa: CASSADRNHYEQYF
cdr3_nt: TGTGCCAGCAGCGCCGACAGGAACCACTACGAGCAGTACTTC
v_call: TRBV6-5
d_call: .
clone_size: .
j_call: TRBJ2-7

cdr3_aa: CASSSSGGDAEAFF
cdr3_nt: TGTGCCAGCAGCTCCTCGGGGGGCGATGCTGAAGCTTTCTTT
v_call: TRBV7-2
d_call: .
clone_size: .
j_call: TRBJ1-1

cdr3_aa: CASSFFSGYEQYF
cdr3_nt: TGTGCCAGCAGTTTTTTCTCGGGCTACGAGCAGTACTTC
v_call: TRBV28
d_call: .
clone_size: .
j_call: TRBJ2-7

cdr3_aa: CATRNTGELFF
cdr3_nt: TGTGCCACCAGAAACACCGGGGAGCTGTTTTTT
v_call: TRBV24-1
d_call: .
clone_size: few
j_call: TRBJ2-2

cdr3_aa: CASKSQGASPEAFF
cdr3_nt: TGTGCCAGTAAATCACAGGGGGCGTCCCCCGAAGCTTTCTTT
v_call: TRBV19
d_call: TRBD1
clone_size: .
j_call: TRBJ1-1

cdr3_aa: CSAIQGAGQPQHF
cdr3_nt: TGCAGTGCCATACAGGGGGCAGGTCAGCCCCAGCATTTT
v_call: TRBV20-1
d_call: TRBD1
clone_size: .
j_call: TRBJ1-5

cdr3_aa: CASSPGRTNSPLHF
cdr3_nt: TGTGCCAGCAGCCCCGGACGGACGAATTCACCCCTCCACTTT
v_call: TRBV7-8
d_call: .
clone_size: many
j_call: TRBJ1-6

cdr3_aa: CASSWGAEAFF
cdr3_nt: TGTGCCAGCAGTTGGGGGGCTGAAGCTTTCTTT
v_call: TRBV12-3/TRBV12-4
d_call: .
clone_size: few
j_call: TRBJ1-1